The rows below give T cell receptor beta chains drawn from one sample of a study of CD8+CD57+ T cells in acquired aplastic anemia. A single record per CDR3 protein comes from TCRdb applying MiXCR to the reads. The sample comprises 110,000 or so distinct CDR3 sequences, roughly 51% of which are singletons, and 25% to 35% rests with the top ten. Sequenced: sorted CD4+, CD8+, or CD8+CD57+ T cells (not recorded which) from PBMCs. The origin of the receptors is a human donor in good health, serving as a control. The CDR3 runs from the conserved cysteine through the conserved F or W. Each record gives: V gene, D gene, clone size, J gene, CDR3 DNA, CDR3 protein. D genes are given only for firm matches. Rows may omit the clone size; those that give it use once, few, many or a size class.

TRBV5-1	TRBD1	-	TRBJ2-7	TGCGCCAGCAGGCTTGGGACAGGGAGCTTCTACGAGCAGTACTTC	CASRLGTGSFYEQYF
TRBV20-1	TRBD2	medium-sized	TRBJ2-3	TGCAGTGCTAGAGCTAGCGGGGGGGGGTTCATTGATACGCAGTATTTT	CSARASGGGFIDTQYF
TRBV30	-	few	TRBJ1-5	TGTGCCTGGAGTGTGGGGGGATACTCGGCCCAGCCCCAGCATTTT	CAWSVGGYSAQPQHF
TRBV15	TRBD1	few	TRBJ1-1	TGTGCCACCTACGCCCGGACAGGCGTCACTGAAGCTTTCTTT	CATYARTGVTEAFF
TRBV25-1	TRBD1	many	TRBJ1-2	TGTGCCAGCAGTGAATGGACAGGGGTAGAAGGCTACACCTTC	CASSEWTGVEGYTF
TRBV10-1	-	many	TRBJ2-7	TGCGCCAGCAGGATAACAGGGTACGAGCAGTACTTC	CASRITGYEQYF
TRBV7-3	-	many	TRBJ2-3	TGTGCCAGCAGCAGAGGCGGGGCAACAGATACGCAGTATTTT	CASSRGGATDTQYF
TRBV7-6	-	few	TRBJ1-1	TGTGCCAGCAGCTTAGTGGTTAACACTGAAGCTTTCTTT	CASSLVVNTEAFF
TRBV19	TRBD1	-	TRBJ2-7	TGTGCCAGTAAGGAGACAGGGCCCTACGAGCAGTACTTC	CASKETGPYEQYF
TRBV6-1	TRBD1	-	TRBJ2-7	TGTGCCAGCACCTCCGGGACAGGAGAGTCCGAGCAGTACTTC	CASTSGTGESEQYF
TRBV14	-	many	TRBJ2-4	TGTGCCAGCAGCTCGCTCGGGGGGCAGAACATTCAGTACTTC	CASSSLGGQNIQYF
TRBV30	-	-	TRBJ1-3	TGTGCCTGGAGTGTACTGTATGGTAGCTCTGGAAACACCATATATTTT	CAWSVLYGSSGNTIYF
TRBV2	-	few	TRBJ2-7	TGTGCCAGCAGTCGACAGGATTACGAGCAGTACTTC	CASSRQDYEQYF
TRBV19	-	many	TRBJ2-1	TGTGCCAGTAGTATAAAGGGGAGCTCCTACAATGAGCAGTTCTTC	CASSIKGSSYNEQFF
TRBV19	-	many	TRBJ1-1	TGTGCCAGTAGTGGGTATGCGAACACTGAAGCTTTCTTT	CASSGYANTEAFF
TRBV4-1	TRBD2	few	TRBJ2-1	TGCGCCAGCAGCCCGGGACTAGCGGGGGCCCTTTCACTCAACAATGAGCAGTTCTTC	CASSPGLAGALSLNNEQFF
TRBV24-1	-	-	TRBJ1-2	TGTGCCACCAGTGATTACGCCTATGGCTACACCTTC	CATSDYAYGYTF
TRBV2	-	-	TRBJ1-5	TGTGCCAGCAGTGATATAGCCAACCAGCCCCAGCATTTT	CASSDIANQPQHF
TRBV5-4	-	many	TRBJ1-1	TGTGCCAGCAGTAATGCGGGTGAAGCTTTCTTT	CASSNAGEAFF
TRBV20-1	TRBD1	-	TRBJ1-4	TGCAGTACAAGGGACAGGGGAGTTGAAAAACTGTTTTTT	CSTRDRGVEKLFF
TRBV7-2	-	-	TRBJ1-5	TGTGCCAGCAGCCTAGTCGGTCAGCCCCAGCGTTTT	CASSLVGQPQRF
TRBV25-1	-	once	TRBJ2-7	TGTGCCAGCGGCTACGGGGGCGAGCAGTACTTC	CASGYGGEQYF
TRBV4-3	-	many	TRBJ2-1	TGCGCCAGCAGCCAAGATAACACCTATTACAATGAGCAGTTCTTC	CASSQDNTYYNEQFF
TRBV11-1	-	once	TRBJ2-1	TGTGCCAGTGCGACACGGGTTGGGAACAATGAGCAGTTCTTC	CASATRVGNNEQFF
TRBV20-1	TRBD2	-	TRBJ2-1	TGCAGTGCTAGACCTAGCGGGGTCGATCTCGGTGAGCAGTTCTTC	CSARPSGVDLGEQFF
TRBV11-1	TRBD1	-	TRBJ1-6	TGTGCCAGCAGCCTCCCCGGGACAGGGCCGAATTCACCCCTCCACTTT	CASSLPGTGPNSPLHF
TRBV2	TRBD2	-	TRBJ2-1	TGTGCCAGCTTCCGACTAGCGGGAGTTGATGAGCAGTTCTTC	CASFRLAGVDEQFF
TRBV7-9	TRBD1	many	TRBJ1-2	TGTGCCAGCAGCCAGGGGACAGTCTATGGCTACACCTTC	CASSQGTVYGYTF
TRBV29-1	-	many	TRBJ2-2	TGCAGCGTACGGAAGATAACCGGGACAACGGACACCGGGGAGCTGTTTTTT	CSVRKITGTTDTGELFF
TRBV6-6	-	many	TRBJ2-7	TGTGCCAGCAGTTACTCGAACGAGGGATCCTACGAGCAGTACTTC	CASSYSNEGSYEQYF
TRBV3-1	-	-	TRBJ1-1	TGTGCCAGCAAGTTTCGGGGAGGTAATGAAGCTTTCTTT	CASKFRGGNEAFF
TRBV29-1	TRBD2	-	TRBJ2-7	TGCAGCGCCGTGGCGGGGGGGCACTACGAGCAGTACTTC	CSAVAGGHYEQYF
TRBV2	-	-	TRBJ2-7	TGTGCCAGCAGTGTCGACGGAGGGGACGAGCAGTACTTC	CASSVDGGDEQYF
TRBV19	-	-	TRBJ2-3	TGTGCCAGTAGTATAGTGGGCACAGATACGCAGTATTTT	CASSIVGTDTQYF
TRBV24-1	-	once	TRBJ1-2	TGTGCCACCAGTGCCCCGGATTCAGGGGTGAGCTACACCTTC	CATSAPDSGVSYTF
TRBV7-8	-	few	TRBJ2-5	TGTGCCAGCAGCTTAGCGTCGGAGACCCAGTACTTC	CASSLASETQYF
TRBV29-1	-	-	TRBJ2-3	TGCAGCGTCCTCCTCGGGGGCACAGATACGCAGTATTTT	CSVLLGGTDTQYF
TRBV7-3	TRBD2	few	TRBJ2-2	TGTGCCAGCGGGGGGGAGACCGGGGAGCTGTTTTTT	CASGGETGELFF
TRBV19	TRBD2	few	TRBJ2-3	TGTGCCAGTAGTTTCAGCGGGGTTTCCACAGATACGCAGTATTTT	CASSFSGVSTDTQYF
TRBV19	-	-	TRBJ2-2	TGTGCCAGTAAACCGCTGAACACCGGGGAGCTGTTTTTT	CASKPLNTGELFF
TRBV9	-	-	TRBJ2-2	TGTGCCAGCAGCGCTCTTGGGGATTCGAACACCGGGGAGCTGTTTTTT	CASSALGDSNTGELFF
TRBV5-6	TRBD1	many	TRBJ1-1	TGTGCCAGCAGCTTAGATAGGGACAGGGAGGACACTGAAGCTTTCTTT	CASSLDRDREDTEAFF